This T cell receptor (beta chain) is drawn from a study of regulatory T cells in long-lasting Graves disease. This clonotype was seen ten or more times. This CDR3 has 15 residues. The ends were cut back, 6 bases at V and 2 bases at J, with 16 bases in the middle. Germline V gene sequence: CDR1 MDHEN, CDR2 SYDVKM. Library construction for TCR beta used iRepertoire HTBI primers and Arm-PCR of CDR3 regions. TCRdb itself ran the multiplex PCR reads through MiXCR, one entry per CDR3 protein. Of over 500,000 distinct CDR3 sequences listed, 15% to 20% are singletons. This sample's time point: newly diagnosed GD, antithyroid drugs for less than 3 months. From PBMCs, RNA was extracted and then used to make the TCR library. The same sample was also used in a study of T cells in Graves' hyperthyroidism and ophthalmopathy. From that second work: Thyroid ultrasound and orbital computed tomography, with clinical symptoms and serum thyroxine and TRAb, informed diagnoses.

This rearrangement joins TRBV28 to TRBJ2-5; TRBD1 might be the D (5 bases). The material was peripheral blood mononuclear cells (PBMCs), obtained at new diagnosis, from a patient treated with antithyroid drugs. This receptor was obtained from a woman aged 25-40 years with Graves disease. The CDR3 here is CASRLPQGQQETQYF. The DNA of the CDR3 is TGTGCCAGCAGACTACCCCAGGGCCAACAAGAGACCCAGTACTTC. Filled out from reference TRBV28 and TRBJ2-5, the complete variable domain reads DVKVTQSSRYLVKRTGEKVFLECVQDMDHENMFWYRQDPGLGLRLIYFSYDVKMKEKGDIPEGYSVSREKKERFSLILESASTNQTSMYLCASRLPQGQQETQYFGPGTRLLVL.